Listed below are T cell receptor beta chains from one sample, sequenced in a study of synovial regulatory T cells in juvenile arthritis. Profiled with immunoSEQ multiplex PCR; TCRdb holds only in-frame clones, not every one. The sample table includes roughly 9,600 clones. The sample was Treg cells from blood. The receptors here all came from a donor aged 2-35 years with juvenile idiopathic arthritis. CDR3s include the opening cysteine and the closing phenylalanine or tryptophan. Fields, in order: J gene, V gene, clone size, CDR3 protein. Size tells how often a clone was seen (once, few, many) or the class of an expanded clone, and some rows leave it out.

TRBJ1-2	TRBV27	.	CASSLSREYGYTF
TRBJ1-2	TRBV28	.	CASSLVGVRVTYGYTF
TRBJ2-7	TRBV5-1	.	CASSPGTRAREQYF
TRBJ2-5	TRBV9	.	CASEGDPGGIQYF
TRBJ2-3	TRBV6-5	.	CASQSTDTQYF
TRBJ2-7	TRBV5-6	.	CASSLGLAGGNEQYF
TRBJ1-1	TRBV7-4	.	CAIHSAGDTEAFF
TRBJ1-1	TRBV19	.	CASSIGNTEAFF
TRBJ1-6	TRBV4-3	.	CASSQEGGSVVSPLHF
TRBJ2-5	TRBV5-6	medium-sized	CASSLAETQYF
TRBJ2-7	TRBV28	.	CASSLGLSYEQYF
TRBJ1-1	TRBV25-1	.	CASRLNTEAFF
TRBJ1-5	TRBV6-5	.	CASSYSISNQPQHF
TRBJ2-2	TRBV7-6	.	CASSRRDLSAGELFF
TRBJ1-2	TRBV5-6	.	CASSFVDSFYGYTF
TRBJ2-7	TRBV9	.	CASSVEGTDSYEQYF
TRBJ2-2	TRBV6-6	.	CASRRAGSTGELFF
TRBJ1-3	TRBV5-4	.	CASSLGQFGNTIYF
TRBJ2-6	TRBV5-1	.	CASSLKISRDDSGANVLTF
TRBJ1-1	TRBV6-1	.	CASSESGNTEAFF
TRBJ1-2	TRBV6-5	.	CASSPQGLGYTF
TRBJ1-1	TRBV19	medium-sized	CASRSTGGNTEAFF
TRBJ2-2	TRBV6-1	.	CASSEALSSDVGELFF
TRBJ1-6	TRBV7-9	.	CASSQGNSPLHF
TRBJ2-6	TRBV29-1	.	CSVRGSGANVLTF
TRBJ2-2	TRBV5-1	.	CASSFTSGPTGELFF
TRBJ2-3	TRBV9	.	CASAWTSTDTQYF
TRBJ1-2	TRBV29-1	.	CSVEDLRQDGYTF
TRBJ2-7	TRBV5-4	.	CASSLGRRPYEQYF
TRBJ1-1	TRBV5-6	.	CATQDLMNTEAFF
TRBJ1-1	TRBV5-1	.	CASSLGDGARVQAFF
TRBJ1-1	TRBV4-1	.	CASSPDKNTEAFF
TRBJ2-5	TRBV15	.	CATSHWGPQETQYF
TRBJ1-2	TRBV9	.	CASSVSGTPNYGYTF
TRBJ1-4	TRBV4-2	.	CASSQDTGQGDEKLFF
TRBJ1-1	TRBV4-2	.	CASSQAWRLATEAFF
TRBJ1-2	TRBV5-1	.	CASSLEPLRGYTF
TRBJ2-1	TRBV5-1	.	CASSGIAGGNNEQFF
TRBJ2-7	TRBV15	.	CATSRDGGRADEQYF
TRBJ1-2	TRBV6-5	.	CASSYSNGRRDGYTF
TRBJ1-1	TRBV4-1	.	CASSPRARVEDTEAFF
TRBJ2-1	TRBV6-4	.	CASSDSGGKNEQFF
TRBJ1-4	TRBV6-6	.	CASTQHETNEKLFF
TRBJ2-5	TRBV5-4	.	CASSSEAWGGLETQYF
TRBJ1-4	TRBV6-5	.	CASSYDGASNEKLFF